One T cell receptor (beta chain) is described in this entry. Each CDR3 protein gets one entry after TCRdb re-called the RT-PCR reads with MiXCR. The table shows more than 600,000 distinct CDR3 sequences, with 13% to 15% occurring only once. The CDR3 consists of 16 residues. The J segment lost 0 bases and the V segment lost 3 bases, leaving 2 bases of the junction unmatched. Germline CDR1 SGHNT, CDR2 YYREEE (reference sequence). The J gene is TRBJ2-2, the V gene TRBV5-4; 10 nucleotides agree with TRBD2. This TCR came from a female donor in good health, serving as a healthy control. Specimen: memory CD4+ T cells from blood. This CDR3 reads CASSYGLAANTGELFF. The CDR3 DNA is TGTGCCAGCAGCTACGGACTAGCGGCGAACACCGGGGAGCTGTTTTTT.